Here is one TCR beta chain with its context. Its antigen is not known. Other DNA sequences within the sample encode an identical CDR3. This sample is part of a study of identifying expanded T cells in peripheral blood. General study findings and limits: Roughly 1.1 clones differed between technical replicates, versus around 15 and 19 over time. Across healthy donors, higher total template counts meant significantly greater approximately two-week count variance.

CDR3 length equals 14 residues. The V gene's germline CDR1 is MNHNY and CDR2 SVGAGI (reference sequence). Between the trimmed V and J ends, which lost 4 bases and 2 bases, there was a span of 9 bases. During the collection period, no donor immune events like infections were recorded. The method was immunoSEQ multiplex PCR; TCRdb's version includes in-frame clones alone and lacks a portion of them. The data show around 57,000 clones, 80% to 90% seen once. The receptor was isolated from a person aged 18-70 years in good health. The gene calls are TRBV6-6 and TRBJ1-5; D gene uncertain. The specimen sequenced was blood. CDR3 sequence (DNA): TGTGCCAGCAGTTCGGACGGTCGCAATCAGCCCCAGCATTTT. Protein sequence: CASSSDGRNQPQHF.